These 29 T cell receptor beta chains originate from one sample sequenced in a study of T cell responses to AZD1222 COVID-19 vaccine (dated by TCRdb to the early 2020s). The intended sense of this specimen's time point label: baseline before first vaccination. The library relied on the immunoSEQ multiplex PCR assay. Imported from immuneACCESS, the table was reduced by TCRdb to in-frame sequences with V and J called. These copies leave out some clones; in studies compared against another copy, an unresolved V gene accounts for under half, and the cause of the remainder is not known. For this sample there are about 130,000 clones; 86% appear just once. The ten most abundant clones make up 12% of the sample. This specimen consisted of peripheral blood, obtained on day 0 of AZD1222 vaccination. The receptors were gathered from an adult in good health.

The chain has TRBV13 and TRBJ1-3, with D unresolved. Germline CDR1 PRHDT, CDR2 FYEKMQ (reference sequence). V dropped 3 bases and J dropped 0 bases, with 6 bases sitting between them. The CDR3 sequence is 14 residues long. The CDR3 nucleotides read TGTGCCAGCAGCTTCGGGTTCTCTGGAAACACCATATATTTT. Translated: CASSFGFSGNTIYF.

This clone occurred a few times. V and J are TRBV6-2 or TRBV6-3 and TRBJ2-6; D is ambiguous. V was shortened by 6 bases and J by 0 bases, with 9 bases between the two germline ends. Germline CDR1 reads MNHEY; CDR2 reads SVGEGT. The CDR3 runs to 15 residues. CDR3 protein: CASSDTDSGANVLTF. The CDR3 bases are TGTGCCAGCAGCGATACAGACTCTGGGGCCAACGTCCTGACTTTC.

The J gene is TRBJ1-5, the V gene TRBV30; D is uncertain. The germline gives CDR1 GTSNPN, CDR2 SVGIG (reference sequence). The CDR3 has 13 amino acids. Trimming cost V 3 bases and J 5 bases, with 11 bases left between them. The CDR3: CAWRRAEDQPQHF. CDR3 coding DNA: TGTGCCTGGAGGAGGGCAGAGGATCAGCCCCAGCATTTT.

This clone was seen once. V gene TRBV19 combines with J gene TRBJ1-4; D perhaps matches TRBD1 (5 bases). V was clipped by 11 bases and J by 7 bases, with 26 bases between them. Germline V gives CDR1 LNHDA, CDR2 SQIVND (reference sequence). The CDR3 loop spans 16 amino acids. Here the CDR3 reads CAASPGAPRWGEKLFF. The CDR3 coding sequence is TGTGCCGCAAGCCCCGGGGCCCCCAGATGGGGTGAAAAACTGTTTTTT. Variable domain in full (rest from reference TRBV19 and TRBJ1-4): DGGITQSPKYLFRKEGQNVTLSCEQNLNHDAMYWYRQDPGQGLRLIYYSQIVNDFQKGDIAEGYSVSREKKESFPLTVTSAQKNPTAFYLCAASPGAPRWGEKLFFGSGTQLSVL.

This clone was seen a few times. The chain links TRBV5-1 to TRBJ2-3, with 7 positions matching TRBD2. Trimming removed 8 bases from V and 4 bases from J; junction bases left unmatched: 7. The germline gives CDR1 SGHRS, CDR2 YFSETQ. CDR3 length: 13 amino acids. The CDR3 DNA sequence: TGCGCCAGTTCACTAGCGTCAGCAGATACGCAGTATTTT. This codes for CASSLASADTQYF. The variable domain in full, with the rest retrieved from reference TRBV5-1 and TRBJ2-3, is KAGVTQTPRYLIKTRGQQVTLSCSPISGHRSVSWYQQTPGQGLQFLFEYFSETQRNKGNFPGRFSGRQFSNSRSEMNVSTLELGDSALYLCASSLASADTQYFGPGTRLTVL.

The chain couples TRBV18 to TRBJ1-2; D unresolved. In germline, CDR1 is KGHSH, CDR2 LQKENI. The germline V and J ends were trimmed by 1 base and 6 bases, with 9 bases remaining between them. This CDR3 is built from 13 residues. This chain's CDR3 is CASSPRTGDGYTF. Written as DNA, the CDR3 is TGTGCCAGCTCACCACGCACGGGCGATGGCTACACCTTC.

V and J are TRBV10-3 and TRBJ1-1; perhaps TRBD1 as D (5 bases). Germline CDR1 is ENHRY and CDR2 is SYGVKD. Trimming removed 5 bases at V and 1 base at J, with 8 bases between. CDR3 length equals 13 residues. The CDR3 spells CAISRGKNTEAFF. The CDR3 DNA is TGTGCCATCAGTCGGGGGAAGAACACTGAAGCTTTCTTT.

The J gene is TRBJ2-2, the V gene TRBV7-3; TRBD2 aligns across 10 bases. Germline-derived CDR1 and CDR2 are SGHTA and FQGTGA. V lost 6 bases to trimming and J lost 4 bases; unmatched junction nucleotides: 5. This CDR3 contains 15 residues. CDR3 loop: CASSLSGGPTGELFF. CDR3 DNA sequence: TGTGCCAGCAGTCTTAGCGGGGGGCCCACCGGGGAGCTGTTTTTT.

The CDR3 spells CATSKTGTSGATGELFF. The DNA of the CDR3 is TGTGCCACCAGCAAAACCGGGACTTCGGGGGCCACCGGGGAGCTGTTTTTT. This chain uses TRBV15 with TRBJ2-2, with D tentatively TRBD1 or TRBD2 (6 bases each). Germline CDR1 is LNHNV and CDR2 is YYDKDF (reference sequence). Trimming stripped 4 bases from V and 4 bases from J, with 19 bases between. The CDR3 has 17 residues. The full variable domain, with the rest looked up from reference TRBV15 and TRBJ2-2, is DAMVIQNPRYQVTQFGKPVTLSCSQTLNHNVMYWYQQKSSQAPKLLFHYYDKDFNNEADTPDNFQSRRPNTSFCFLDIRSPGLGDTAMYLCATSKTGTSGATGELFFGEGSRLTVL.

This chain connects TRBV30 to TRBJ2-5; 8 nucleotides align to TRBD2. Trimming at V came to 7 bases and at J to 5 bases, leaving 12 bases not matched to a gene. The CDR3 has 14 amino acids. Germline CDR1 reads GTSNPN; CDR2 reads SVGIG (reference sequence). The CDR3 DNA sequence: TGTGCCTCCAAAAAGACTAGCGCGTGGGAGACCCAGTACTTC. Translated, it gives CASKKTSAWETQYF.

J is TRBJ2-7 and V is TRBV28; D gene unclear. Germline V CDR1 and CDR2: MDHEN, SYDVKM. Trimming pared 3 bases from V and 2 bases from J, leaving 8 bases between. The CDR3 covers 13 residues. In DNA form, the CDR3 reads TGTGCCAGCAGTTTTACAGTAGCCTACGAGCAGTACTTC. Translating gives CASSFTVAYEQYF.

The chain carries TRBV2 and TRBJ1-2; 8 bases are shared with TRBD1. With V trimmed by 2 bases and J by 6 bases, 8 bases remained unmatched. The length of the CDR3 is 15 residues. CDR1 and CDR2 from the germline V gene are SNHLY and FYNNEI. The CDR3: CASSERRGPLDGYTF. The CDR3 region has the DNA TGTGCCAGCAGTGAACGCAGGGGGCCGCTGGATGGCTACACCTTC. Filled out from reference TRBV2 and TRBJ1-2, the complete variable domain reads EPEVTQTPSHQVTQMGQEVILRCVPISNHLYFYWYRQILGQKVEFLVSFYNNEISEKSEIFDDQFSVERPDGSNFTLKIRSTKLEDSAMYFCASSERRGPLDGYTFGSGTRLTVV.

This clone was recorded once. This rearrangement joins TRBV7-3 to TRBJ2-5; D possibly corresponds to TRBD2 (6 bases). This CDR3 has 16 residues. The germline V and J ends were trimmed by 1 base and 4 bases, with 16 bases remaining between them. Germline CDR1 is SGHTA and CDR2 is FQGTGA. The CDR3 loop reads CASSLNRAGIGETQYF. In DNA form, the CDR3 reads TGTGCCAGCAGCTTAAACCGGGCGGGGATAGGAGAGACCCAGTACTTC.

V usage is TRBV3-1 (or the pseudogene TRBV3-2) and J usage is TRBJ1-1; possibly TRBD1 for D (6 bases). This CDR3 spans 16 amino acids. The germline V and J ends were trimmed by 6 bases and 2 bases, with 19 bases remaining between them. Germline-derived CDR1 and CDR2 are LGHDT and YNNKEL (reference sequence). The CDR3, as DNA: TGTGCCAGCAGGCCCGATCTCGGGGGCAGAAACACTGAAGCTTTCTTT. This sequence encodes CASRPDLGGRNTEAFF.

The chain combines TRBV28 with TRBJ1-4; D gene uncertain. The V and J ends lost 7 bases and 5 bases respectively, with 14 bases between them. The CDR3 is 14 residues long. CDR1 is MDHEN and CDR2 is SYDVKM in the germline V gene. The CDR3 sequence is CASTSRSVNEKLFF. CDR3 coding DNA: TGTGCCAGCACCTCGAGGTCCGTAAATGAAAAACTGTTTTTT.

This clone turned up a few times. This rearrangement joins TRBV5-4 to TRBJ2-4, with no clear D. The V gene's germline CDR1 is SGHNT and CDR2 YYREEE (reference sequence). This CDR3 contains 11 residues. With 3 bases removed from V and 5 bases from J, the gap between germline ends came to 3 bases. The DNA for the CDR3 is TGTGCCAGCAGCTCAGAAAACATTCAGTACTTC. This codes for CASSSENIQYF.

This clone was counted once. The rearrangement uses TRBV3-1 (or the pseudogene TRBV3-2) and TRBJ2-4; D may be TRBD2 (5 bases). CDR1 LGHDT and CDR2 YNNKEL come from the germline V gene (reference sequence). CDR3 length: 16 residues. With 0 bases removed from V and 0 bases from J, the gap between germline ends came to 9 bases. CDR3 residues: CASSQDLGLAKNIQYF. The CDR3 DNA follows: TGTGCCAGCAGCCAAGATTTAGGACTAGCCAAAAACATTCAGTACTTC.

DNA for the CDR3: TGCACCAGCAGCCAAGATAGGGGACGACTAAGAGTCTACGAGCAGTACTTC. Its translation: CTSSQDRGRLRVYEQYF. V and J are TRBV1 and TRBJ2-7. TRBV1 constitutes a pseudogene. The CDR3 contains 17 residues.

This chain connects TRBV9 to TRBJ2-1; 8 bases line up with TRBD2. The CDR3 contains 16 residues. Trimming cost V 4 bases and J 7 bases; bases outside gene matches: 13. Germline V CDR1 and CDR2: SGDLS, YYNGEE. CDR3 region: CASSPRGSGGSNEQFF. The CDR3 bases are TGTGCCAGCAGCCCCCGAGGGAGCGGGGGTAGTAATGAGCAGTTCTTC.

The count of this clone is one. This CDR3 reads CASGGPENTGELFF. The CDR3 nucleotides are TGCGCCAGTGGTGGACCCGAGAACACCGGGGAGCTGTTTTTT. The chain has TRBV23-1 and TRBJ2-2, with D unresolved. TRBV23-1 is assigned to the ORF class and has an uncertain function. Trimming shortened V by 9 bases and J by 1 base, and 12 bases separated the two germline ends. This CDR3 has 14 residues.

The chain recombines TRBV28 with TRBJ1-5; D gene ambiguous. The V and J ends lost 5 bases and 7 bases respectively, with 18 bases between them. This CDR3 is built from 15 residues. CDR1 is MDHEN and CDR2 is SYDVKM in the germline V gene. The CDR3 sequence is CASSPPAYPGQPQHF. The CDR3 coding sequence is TGTGCCAGCAGTCCACCGGCCTACCCGGGGCAGCCCCAGCATTTT.

This clone appeared a single time. The rearrangement uses TRBV5-4 and TRBJ2-5; D remains unclear. Trimming shortened V by 0 bases and J by 2 bases, and 8 bases separated the two germline ends. CDR1 SGHNT and CDR2 YYREEE come from the germline V gene (reference sequence). The CDR3 spans 14 residues. The CDR3 loop is CASSLAGGQETQYF. The CDR3 nucleotides read TGTGCCAGCAGCTTGGCGGGTGGTCAAGAGACCCAGTACTTC.

The CDR3 DNA reads TGTGCCAGCAGTTTAACCCGGGATGAGCAGTTCTTC. This translates into CASSLTRDEQFF. The chain combines TRBV12-3 or TRBV12-4 with TRBJ2-1, with D unresolved. The CDR3 is made up of 12 amino acids. Trimming removed 2 bases at V and 8 bases at J, with 7 bases between.

The chain combines TRBV29-1 with TRBJ1-2; possibly TRBD1 for D (5 bases). Trimming removed 1 base from V and 8 bases from J, with 14 bases in between. The CDR3 spans 13 residues. In germline, CDR1 is SQVTM, CDR2 ANQGSEA. CDR3 coding DNA: TGCAGCGTTGAAGGGGAGCAGGGTTGGGGCTACACCTTC. Its translation is CSVEGEQGWGYTF. Looking up the rest from reference TRBV29-1 and TRBJ1-2 gives the full variable domain: SAVISQKPSRDICQRGTSLTIQCQVDSQVTMMFWYRQQPGQSLTLIATANQGSEATYESGFVIDKFPISRPNLTFSTLTVSNMSPEDSSIYLCSVEGEQGWGYTFGSGTRLTVV.

The chain employs TRBV10-3 and TRBJ1-5; 10 nucleotides line up with TRBD1. Germline CDR1 is ENHRY and CDR2 is SYGVKD. V shed 5 bases, J shed 1 base, and the junction held 2 bases outside the gene matches. This CDR3 spans 15 amino acids. The CDR3 sequence: CAISSDRGSNQPQHF. The DNA for the CDR3 is TGTGCCATCAGTTCGGACAGGGGGAGCAATCAGCCCCAGCATTTT.

The chain links TRBV5-1 to TRBJ2-3; TRBD2 matches at 13 bases. Germline CDR1 is SGHRS and CDR2 is YFSETQ. The CDR3 totals 20 residues. Losses at the gene ends were 4 bases for V and 5 bases for J; bases not matched to a gene: 19. Here the CDR3 reads CASSQRTGGLAGATVDTQYF. CDR3 DNA sequence: TGCGCCAGCAGCCAACGAACAGGAGGACTAGCGGGAGCCACGGTAGATACGCAGTATTTT. Complete variable domain (other parts from reference TRBV5-1 and TRBJ2-3): KAGVTQTPRYLIKTRGQQVTLSCSPISGHRSVSWYQQTPGQGLQFLFEYFSETQRNKGNFPGRFSGRQFSNSRSEMNVSTLELGDSALYLCASSQRTGGLAGATVDTQYFGPGTRLTVL.

J is TRBJ1-5 and V is TRBV3-1 (or the pseudogene TRBV3-2); no definite D call. The CDR3 has 13 amino acids. V was pared by 2 bases and J by 5 bases, with 7 bases between. From germline, CDR1 is LGHDT and CDR2 YNNKEL (reference sequence). Here the CDR3 reads CASSQQPDQPQHF. The CDR3, as DNA: TGTGCCAGCAGCCAACAGCCGGATCAGCCCCAGCATTTT.

The chain carries TRBV12-3 or TRBV12-4 and TRBJ1-5; no definite D call. Trimming took off 2 bases at V and 7 bases at J, with 6 bases between the two ends. This CDR3 is 12 amino acids long. The CDR3 nucleotides read TGTGCCAGCAGTTTACTAAACCAGCCCCAGCATTTT. It specifies CASSLLNQPQHF.

This chain uses TRBV19 with TRBJ1-5; D gene unclear. This CDR3 is built from 15 residues. Trimming stripped 3 bases from V and 7 bases from J, with 16 bases between. Looked up from germline, CDR1 is LNHDA and CDR2 is SQIVND (reference sequence). The CDR3 here is CASSMNPAGIQPQHF. The CDR3, as DNA: TGTGCCAGTAGTATGAATCCCGCAGGAATCCAGCCCCAGCATTTT.